Below, 25 T cell receptor beta chains from the same sample are listed, as sequenced in a study of shared clonotypes between healthy human individuals. Assay used: immunoSEQ multiplex PCR; TCRdb lists only in-frame clones, some missing. The table lists around 2,000,000 clones, approximately 94% of them singletons. CD8 cells classed as naive were CD45RO-negative and positively selected for CCR7, excluding terminally differentiated effector memory CD45RA+ cells. The sequencing input was naive CD8+ T cells sorted from blood. These receptors all stem from a man aged 18 to 35 in good health.

This chain joins TRBV29-1 and TRBJ2-5; TRBD1 aligns across 7 bases. The trim removed 4 bases at V and 5 bases at J, leaving 7 bases unmatched. Germline loops: CDR1 SQVTM, CDR2 ANQGSEA. The CDR3 extends over 13 amino acids. The CDR3 reads CSVVGGVGETQYF. The CDR3 bases are TGCAGCGTTGTAGGGGGCGTGGGGGAGACCCAGTACTTC.

This clone is a singleton in its sample. V and J are TRBV10-2 and TRBJ2-7, with 8 positions matching TRBD1. The ends lost 9 bases at V and 3 bases at J; junction bases unmatched: 7. This CDR3 contains 13 residues. CDR1 and CDR2 from the germline V gene are WSHSY and SAAADI. CDR3 protein: CASGQGPLYEQYF. The CDR3 DNA is TGCGCCAGTGGACAGGGCCCCCTCTACGAGCAGTACTTC.

The V and J genes are TRBV11-1 and TRBJ2-7, with TRBD1 matching 8 bases. CDR3 size: 15 residues. The germline gives CDR1 SGHAT, CDR2 FQDESV (reference sequence). With 0 bases clipped from V and 5 bases from J, the junction kept 6 bases outside the gene matches. CDR3 sequence (DNA): TGTGCCAGCAGCTTAGCGGGACAGGTAACCCACGAGCAGTACTTC. Protein: CASSLAGQVTHEQYF.

CDR3 in DNA: TGCGCCAGCAGCCAAGATCCGGCGGGGGGGCTTATGACAGATACGCAGTATTTT. This encodes CASSQDPAGGLMTDTQYF. The V gene is TRBV4-1, the J gene TRBJ2-3; 9 positions match TRBD2. The junction had 10 bases not matched to a gene; V was cut back by 0 bases and J by 3 bases. The CDR3 is made up of 18 amino acids. The germline gives CDR1 MGHRA, CDR2 YSYEKL.

The chain employs TRBV4-1 and TRBJ2-7; perhaps TRBD1 as D (6 bases). The CDR3 is made up of 15 amino acids. Per the germline V gene, CDR1 is MGHRA and CDR2 is YSYEKL. V lost 1 base, J lost 4 bases, and 14 bases lay in between. The CDR3 DNA follows: TGCGCCAGCAGCCAAGGCTACGGACAGCATTACGAGCAGTACTTC. Translation: CASSQGYGQHYEQYF.

This chain links TRBV14 with TRBJ2-2; D gene unclear. Germline assignment: CDR1 SGHDN and CDR2 FVKESK. This CDR3 comprises 14 residues. Trimming stripped 4 bases from V and 4 bases from J, with 10 bases between. DNA of the CDR3: TGTGCCAGCAGCCTAATGGAGACCACCGGGGAGCTGTTTTTT. Its translation is CASSLMETTGELFF.

The rearrangement links TRBV9 to TRBJ1-1; 9 bases are shared with TRBD1. Per the germline V gene, CDR1 is SGDLS and CDR2 is YYNGEE. This CDR3 has 20 amino acids. Unmatched junction bases numbered 22, after V lost 0 bases and J lost 7 bases. The CDR3 DNA sequence: TGTGCCAGCAGCGTAGAGGCTGGGACAGGGATCTTCCTCCGGGATGGTGAAGCTTTCTTT. Translating it yields CASSVEAGTGIFLRDGEAFF.

V usage is TRBV7-2 and J usage is TRBJ2-7; possible D gene TRBD2, 5 bases. Deletions cut 0 bases from V and 3 bases from J, with 9 bases between. CDR3 length: 14 amino acids. Germline assignment: CDR1 SGHTA and CDR2 FQGNSA. The CDR3 reads CASSLAREYYEQYF. The CDR3 DNA sequence: TGTGCCAGCAGCTTAGCAAGGGAGTACTACGAGCAGTACTTC.

The CDR3 coding sequence is TGTGCCAGCAGCTTGATTGGAACTAATGAAAAACTGTTTTTT. This sequence encodes CASSLIGTNEKLFF. The V call is TRBV5-8, the J call TRBJ1-4; D call uncertain. Trimming stripped 1 base from V and 1 base from J, with 5 bases between. The CDR3 totals 14 residues. The germline V gene encodes CDR1 SGHTS and CDR2 YDEGEE.

The chain employs TRBV13 and TRBJ2-5; 8 bases fit TRBD2. The J call may be wrong; the DNA end is better matched by TRBJ2-7. Germline assignment: CDR1 PRHDT and CDR2 FYEKMQ (reference sequence). The CDR3 consists of 14 residues. The CDR3 here is CASLYGGRIHEQYF. The CDR3 DNA is TGTGCCAGCCTTTACGGCGGGAGGATTCACGAGCAGTACTTC.

This rearrangement joins TRBV4-1 to TRBJ2-7; D is uncertain. The CDR3 consists of 16 residues. The V gene's germline CDR1 is MGHRA and CDR2 YSYEKL. With 0 bases removed from V and 3 bases from J, the gap between germline ends came to 15 bases. The CDR3 reads CASSQDKGFWDYEQYF. The CDR3 DNA follows: TGCGCCAGCAGCCAAGATAAGGGCTTTTGGGACTACGAGCAGTACTTC.

The chain links TRBV7-9 to TRBJ2-5; unclear D gene. Germline V CDR1 and CDR2: SEHNR, FQNEAQ (reference sequence). With 3 bases removed from V and 0 bases from J, the gap between germline ends came to 5 bases. CDR3 length equals 13 residues. CDR3 sequence: CASSFVDQETQYF. In nucleotides, the CDR3 is TGTGCCAGCAGCTTTGTAGACCAAGAGACCCAGTACTTC.

This rearrangement joins TRBV7-9 to TRBJ2-1; TRBD2 agrees at 9 bases. The CDR3 has 15 amino acids. Germline loops: CDR1 SEHNR, CDR2 FQNEAQ (reference sequence). J was trimmed by 6 bases and V by 8 bases; bases with no gene match: 11. The DNA for the CDR3 is TGTGCCAGCTTTTCCCCGGGACTAGCACCCAATGAGCAGTTCTTC. This translates into CASFSPGLAPNEQFF.

In the case of this clone: Within the sample, other DNA sequences also encode this same CDR3. The chain joins TRBV6-5 to TRBJ2-3; D remains unclear. Germline V gene lookup returns CDR1 MNHEY and CDR2 SVGAGI. V was pared by 0 bases and J by 2 bases, with 9 bases between. The CDR3 is 15 residues long. CDR3 sequence: CASSYSPGLTDTQYF. CDR3 DNA sequence: TGTGCCAGCAGTTACTCACCGGGTCTCACAGATACGCAGTATTTT.

The chain links TRBV5-6 to TRBJ2-5; TRBD2 matches 13 bases. The V and J ends lost 4 bases and 5 bases, in that order; junction bases with no gene match: 11. This CDR3 comprises 17 residues. Per the germline V gene, CDR1 is SGHDT and CDR2 is YYEEEE. The CDR3 coding sequence is TGTGCCAGCAGCCCTGGACTAGCGGGAGTATCCGTGGAGACCCAGTACTTC. Translation gives CASSPGLAGVSVETQYF.

The chain carries TRBV9 and TRBJ2-3; 7 bases map to TRBD2. The germline gives CDR1 SGDLS, CDR2 YYNGEE. V was clipped by 5 bases and J by 2 bases; unmatched bases: 5. This CDR3 is built from 14 residues. The CDR3 sequence is CASSASGNTDTQYF. The DNA for the CDR3 is TGTGCCAGCAGTGCTAGCGGAAACACAGATACGCAGTATTTT.

To note about this clone: The same CDR3 can be traced to other DNA sequences in this sample. The V and J genes are TRBV27 and TRBJ2-7; D is possibly TRBD1 (6 bases). Trimming left V 6 bases short and J 3 bases short, with 6 bases between. CDR3 length: 11 residues. Germline CDR1 is MNHEY and CDR2 is SMNVEV (reference sequence). In DNA form, the CDR3 reads TGTGCCAGCAGACAGGGCTACGAGCAGTACTTC. It encodes CASRQGYEQYF.

The rearrangement uses TRBV4-3 and TRBJ2-7; 7 nucleotides agree with TRBD1. The CDR3 has 14 residues. CDR1 is LGHNA, CDR2 YSLEER, per germline. Germline trimming cut 4 bases from V and 5 bases from J; bases unmatched to any gene: 8. Here the CDR3 reads CASSPLGQSDEQYF. For the CDR3, the DNA is TGCGCCAGCAGCCCCCTGGGACAGTCAGACGAGCAGTACTTC.

J is TRBJ2-7 and V is TRBV6-5; a weak D match, TRBD2 (5 bases). The V gene lost 6 bases and the J gene lost 7 bases, with 16 bases spanning the gap. Germline loops: CDR1 MNHEY, CDR2 SVGAGI. This CDR3 is built from 13 residues. As DNA, the CDR3 is TGTGCCAGCAGCCCCGGACTGCCTCTGGAGCAGTACTTC. Translated, it gives CASSPGLPLEQYF.

The chain joins TRBV29-1 to TRBJ2-7; the D gene is possibly TRBD1 (6 bases). V lost 2 bases and J 3 bases, leaving 14 bases between the germline ends. CDR1 is SQVTM and CDR2 is ANQGSEA in the germline V gene. This CDR3 has 14 residues. This CDR3 is CSVEWQGRDYEQYF. The CDR3 DNA reads as TGCAGCGTTGAATGGCAGGGGAGAGACTACGAGCAGTACTTC.

The genes are TRBV27 and TRBJ1-1; D is possibly TRBD1 (5 bases). The ends were cut back, 1 base at V and 1 base at J, with 10 bases in the middle. The CDR3 is 15 residues long. Looked up from germline, CDR1 is MNHEY and CDR2 is SMNVEV (reference sequence). This chain's CDR3 is CASSLWGGSNTEAFF. In DNA, the CDR3 is TGTGCCAGCAGTTTATGGGGGGGTTCGAACACTGAAGCTTTCTTT.

The rearrangement links TRBV13 to TRBJ2-7, with D possibly matching TRBD1 (6 bases). There are 13 residues in the CDR3. Deletions cut 2 bases from V and 6 bases from J, with 11 bases between. Germline V gene lookup returns CDR1 PRHDT and CDR2 FYEKMQ (reference sequence). The CDR3 region is CASSLLGAAEQYF. DNA of the CDR3: TGTGCCAGCAGCTTATTGGGGGCGGCCGAGCAGTACTTC.

The rearrangement uses TRBV7-3 and TRBJ2-3; 11 nucleotides align to TRBD2. Trimming cost V 5 bases and J 1 base; bases outside gene matches: 8. CDR3 length: 17 residues. CDR1 is SGHTA and CDR2 is FQGTGA in the germline V gene. The CDR3 coding sequence is TGTGCCAGCAGCCCACTCCCACTAGCGGGGGGCACAGATACGCAGTATTTT. Translated: CASSPLPLAGGTDTQYF.

The chain recombines TRBV4-1 with TRBJ2-1, with D tentatively TRBD2 (7 bases). The germline gives CDR1 MGHRA, CDR2 YSYEKL. The CDR3 loop spans 16 amino acids. V was cut by 4 bases and J by 7 bases, with 20 bases left in between. The CDR3 DNA sequence: TGCGCCAGCAGCCTTGCCCCGGCGGGGGCACTGAATGAGCAGTTCTTC. It encodes CASSLAPAGALNEQFF.

This clone came up once. The rearrangement joins TRBV11-2 to TRBJ2-3; 8 bases are shared with TRBD1. This CDR3 comprises 14 residues. The germline CDR1 and CDR2 sequences are SGHAT and FQNNGV. Trimming at V came to 7 bases and at J to 4 bases, leaving 7 bases not matched to a gene. CDR3 sequence reads: CASTLQGVADTQYF. CDR3 nucleotide sequence: TGTGCCAGCACCCTACAGGGGGTGGCAGATACGCAGTATTTT. Drawing the rest from reference TRBV11-2 and TRBJ2-3, the complete variable domain is EAGVAQSPRYKIIEKRQSVAFWCNPISGHATLYWYQQILGQGPKLLIQFQNNGVVDDSQLPKDRFSAERLKGVDSTLKIQPAKLEDSAVYLCASTLQGVADTQYFGPGTRLTVL.